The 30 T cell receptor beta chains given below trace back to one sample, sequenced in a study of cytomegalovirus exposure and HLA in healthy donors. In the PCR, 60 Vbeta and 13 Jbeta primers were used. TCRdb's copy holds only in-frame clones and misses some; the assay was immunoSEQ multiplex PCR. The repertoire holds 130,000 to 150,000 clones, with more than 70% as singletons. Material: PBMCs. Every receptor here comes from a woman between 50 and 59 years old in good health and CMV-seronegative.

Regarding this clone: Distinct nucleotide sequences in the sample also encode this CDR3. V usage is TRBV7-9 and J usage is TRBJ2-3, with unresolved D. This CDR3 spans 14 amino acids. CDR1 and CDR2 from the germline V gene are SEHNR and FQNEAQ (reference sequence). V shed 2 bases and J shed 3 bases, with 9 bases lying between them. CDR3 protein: CASSLSQVTDTQYF. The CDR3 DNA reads TGTGCCAGCAGCTTAAGTCAGGTTACAGATACGCAGTATTTT.

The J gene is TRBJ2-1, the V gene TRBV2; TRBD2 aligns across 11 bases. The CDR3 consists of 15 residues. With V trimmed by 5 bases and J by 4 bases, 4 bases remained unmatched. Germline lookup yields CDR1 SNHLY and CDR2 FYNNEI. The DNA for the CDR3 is TGTGCCAGCAGTTCGGGACTAGCGGTTTACAATGAGCAGTTCTTC. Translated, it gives CASSSGLAVYNEQFF.

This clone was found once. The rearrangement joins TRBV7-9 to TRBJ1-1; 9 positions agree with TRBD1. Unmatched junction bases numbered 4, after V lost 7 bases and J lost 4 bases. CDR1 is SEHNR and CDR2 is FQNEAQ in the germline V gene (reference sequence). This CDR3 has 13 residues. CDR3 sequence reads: CASTWTGVTEAFF. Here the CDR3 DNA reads TGTGCCAGCACTTGGACAGGGGTCACTGAAGCTTTCTTT.

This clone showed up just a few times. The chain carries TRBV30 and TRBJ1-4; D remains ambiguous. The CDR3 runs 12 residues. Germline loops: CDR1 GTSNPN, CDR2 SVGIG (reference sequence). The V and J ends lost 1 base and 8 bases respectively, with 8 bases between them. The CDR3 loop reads CAWSAGGEKLFF. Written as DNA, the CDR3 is TGTGCCTGGAGTGCTGGAGGGGAAAAACTGTTTTTT.

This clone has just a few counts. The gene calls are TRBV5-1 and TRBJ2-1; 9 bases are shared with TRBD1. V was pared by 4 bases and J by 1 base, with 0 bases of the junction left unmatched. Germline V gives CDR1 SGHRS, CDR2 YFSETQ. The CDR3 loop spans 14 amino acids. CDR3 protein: CASSGQGSYNEQFF. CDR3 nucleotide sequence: TGCGCCAGCAGCGGACAGGGGTCCTACAATGAGCAGTTCTTC.

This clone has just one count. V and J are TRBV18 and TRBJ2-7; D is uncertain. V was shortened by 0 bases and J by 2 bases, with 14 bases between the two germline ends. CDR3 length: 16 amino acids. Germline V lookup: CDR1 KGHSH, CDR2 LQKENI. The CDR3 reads CASSPPSAAPTYEQYF. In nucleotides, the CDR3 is TGTGCCAGCTCACCACCAAGCGCGGCGCCTACCTACGAGCAGTACTTC.

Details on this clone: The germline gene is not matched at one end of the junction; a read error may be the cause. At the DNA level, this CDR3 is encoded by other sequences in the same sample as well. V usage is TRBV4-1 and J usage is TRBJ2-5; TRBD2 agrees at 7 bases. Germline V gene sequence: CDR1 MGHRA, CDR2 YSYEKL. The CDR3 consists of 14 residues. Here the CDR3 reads CASSLLTGRETQYF. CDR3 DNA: TGCGCCAGCAGCCTTTTGACGGGGAGGGAGACTCAGTACTTC.

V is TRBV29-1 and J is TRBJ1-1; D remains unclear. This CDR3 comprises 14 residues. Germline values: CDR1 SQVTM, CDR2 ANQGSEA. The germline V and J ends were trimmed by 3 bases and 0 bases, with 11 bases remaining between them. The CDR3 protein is CSVDREGLNTEAFF. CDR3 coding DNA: TGCAGCGTTGATCGCGAGGGTTTGAACACTGAAGCTTTCTTT.

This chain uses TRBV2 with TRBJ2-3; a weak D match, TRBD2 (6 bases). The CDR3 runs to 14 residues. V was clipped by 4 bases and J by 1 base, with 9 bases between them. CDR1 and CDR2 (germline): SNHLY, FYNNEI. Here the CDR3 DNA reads TGTGCCAGCAGTGGATTAGCGGGCACAGATACGCAGTATTTT. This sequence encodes CASSGLAGTDTQYF.

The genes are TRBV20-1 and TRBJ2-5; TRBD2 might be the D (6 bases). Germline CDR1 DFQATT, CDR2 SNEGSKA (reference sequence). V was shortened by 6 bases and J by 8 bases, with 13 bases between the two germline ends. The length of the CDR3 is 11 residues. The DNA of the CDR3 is TGCAGTGCCCGGACTATGGAAACCCAGTACTTC. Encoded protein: CSARTMETQYF.

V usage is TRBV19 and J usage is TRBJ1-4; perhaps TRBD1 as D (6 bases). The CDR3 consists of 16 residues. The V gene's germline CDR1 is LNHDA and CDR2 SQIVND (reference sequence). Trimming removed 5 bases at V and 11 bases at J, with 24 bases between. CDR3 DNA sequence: TGTGCCAGTAGTTCCCTCCTCGAGGCCAGGGGTTTGAAACTGTTTTTT. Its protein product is CASSSLLEARGLKLFF. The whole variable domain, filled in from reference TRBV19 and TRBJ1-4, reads DGGITQSPKYLFRKEGQNVTLSCEQNLNHDAMYWYRQDPGQGLRLIYYSQIVNDFQKGDIAEGYSVSREKKESFPLTVTSAQKNPTAFYLCASSSLLEARGLKLFFGSGTQLSVL.

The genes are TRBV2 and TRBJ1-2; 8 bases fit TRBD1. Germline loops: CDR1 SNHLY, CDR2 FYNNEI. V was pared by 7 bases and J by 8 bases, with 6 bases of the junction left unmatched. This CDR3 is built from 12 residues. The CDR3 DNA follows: TGTGCCAGCACCTTGGACAGGGCGGGCTACACCTTC. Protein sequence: CASTLDRAGYTF.

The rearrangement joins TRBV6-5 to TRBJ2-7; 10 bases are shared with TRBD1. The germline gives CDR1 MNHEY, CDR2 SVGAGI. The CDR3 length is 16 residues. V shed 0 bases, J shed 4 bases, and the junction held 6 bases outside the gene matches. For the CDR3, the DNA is TGTGCCAGCAGTTACTCTGGAGGGACAGGGGCTTACGAGCAGTACTTC. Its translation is CASSYSGGTGAYEQYF.

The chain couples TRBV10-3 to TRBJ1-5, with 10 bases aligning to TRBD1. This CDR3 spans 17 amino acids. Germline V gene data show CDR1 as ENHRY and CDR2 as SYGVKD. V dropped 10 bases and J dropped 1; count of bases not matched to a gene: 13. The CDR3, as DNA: TGTGCCACCGCCCGGGACAGGGGTGATGGGAGCAATCAGCCCCAGCATTTT. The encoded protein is CATARDRGDGSNQPQHF.

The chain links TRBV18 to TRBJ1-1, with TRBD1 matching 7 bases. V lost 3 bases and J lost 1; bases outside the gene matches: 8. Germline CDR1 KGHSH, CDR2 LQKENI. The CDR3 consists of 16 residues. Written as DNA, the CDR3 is TGTGCCAGCTCACCGGAGACAGGGAGTAGGAACACTGAAGCTTTCTTT. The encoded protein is CASSPETGSRNTEAFF.

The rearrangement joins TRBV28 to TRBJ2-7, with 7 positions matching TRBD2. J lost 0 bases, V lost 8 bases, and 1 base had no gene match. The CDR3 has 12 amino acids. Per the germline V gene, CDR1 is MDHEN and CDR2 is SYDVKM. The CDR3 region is CASGGDSYEQYF. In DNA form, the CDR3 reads TGTGCCAGCGGGGGGGACTCCTACGAGCAGTACTTC.

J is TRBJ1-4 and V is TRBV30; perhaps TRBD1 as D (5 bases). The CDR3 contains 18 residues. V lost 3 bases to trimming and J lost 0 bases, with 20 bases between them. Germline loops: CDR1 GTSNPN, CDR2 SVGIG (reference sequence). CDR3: CAWSRQRELAATNEKLFF. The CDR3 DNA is TGTGCCTGGAGCCGACAGCGGGAACTTGCAGCAACTAATGAAAAACTGTTTTTT.

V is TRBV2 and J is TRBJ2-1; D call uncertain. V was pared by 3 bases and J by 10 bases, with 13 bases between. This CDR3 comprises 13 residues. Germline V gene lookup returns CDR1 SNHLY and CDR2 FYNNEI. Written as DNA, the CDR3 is TGTGCCAGCAGTGATGGGTACGGAGACGAGCAGTTCTTC. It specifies CASSDGYGDEQFF.

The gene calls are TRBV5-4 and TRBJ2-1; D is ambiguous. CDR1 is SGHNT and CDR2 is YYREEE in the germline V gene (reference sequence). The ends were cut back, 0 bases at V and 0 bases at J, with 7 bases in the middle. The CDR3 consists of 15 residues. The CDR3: CASSLGPSSYNEQFF. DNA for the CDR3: TGTGCCAGCAGCTTGGGGCCAAGCTCCTACAATGAGCAGTTCTTC.

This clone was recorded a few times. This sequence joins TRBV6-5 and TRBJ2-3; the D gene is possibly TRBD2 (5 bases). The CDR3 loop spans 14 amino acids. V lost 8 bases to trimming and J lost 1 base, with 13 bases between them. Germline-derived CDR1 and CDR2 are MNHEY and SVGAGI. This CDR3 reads CASSPAGRTDTQYF. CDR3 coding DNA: TGTGCCAGCTCCCCGGCGGGCCGCACAGATACGCAGTATTTT.

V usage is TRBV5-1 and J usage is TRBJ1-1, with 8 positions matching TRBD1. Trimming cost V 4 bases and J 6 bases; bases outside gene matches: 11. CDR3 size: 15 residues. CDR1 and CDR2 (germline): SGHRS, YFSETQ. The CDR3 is CASSDSGQGLPEAFF. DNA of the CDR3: TGCGCCAGCAGCGATAGTGGACAGGGCCTTCCTGAAGCTTTCTTT.

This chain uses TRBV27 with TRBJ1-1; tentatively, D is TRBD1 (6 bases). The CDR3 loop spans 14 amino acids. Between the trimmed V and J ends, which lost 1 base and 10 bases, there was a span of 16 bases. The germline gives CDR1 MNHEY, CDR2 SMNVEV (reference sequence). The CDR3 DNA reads TGTGCCAGCAGTTTATACAGGGATGAAGCGCGAGCTTTCTTT. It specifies CASSLYRDEARAFF.

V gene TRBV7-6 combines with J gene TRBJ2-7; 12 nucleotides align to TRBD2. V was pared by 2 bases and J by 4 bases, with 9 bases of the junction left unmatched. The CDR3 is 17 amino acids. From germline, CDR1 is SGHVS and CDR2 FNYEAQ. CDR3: CASSLYPWTSGAYEQYF. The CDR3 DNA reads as TGTGCCAGCAGCTTATACCCCTGGACTAGCGGGGCTTACGAGCAGTACTTC.

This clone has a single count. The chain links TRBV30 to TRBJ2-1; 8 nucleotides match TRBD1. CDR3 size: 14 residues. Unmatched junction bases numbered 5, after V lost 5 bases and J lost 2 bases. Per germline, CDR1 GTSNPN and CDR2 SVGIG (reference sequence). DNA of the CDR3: TGTGCCTGGGGTCCAGGGGGCCCCTACAATGAGCAGTTCTTC. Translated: CAWGPGGPYNEQFF.

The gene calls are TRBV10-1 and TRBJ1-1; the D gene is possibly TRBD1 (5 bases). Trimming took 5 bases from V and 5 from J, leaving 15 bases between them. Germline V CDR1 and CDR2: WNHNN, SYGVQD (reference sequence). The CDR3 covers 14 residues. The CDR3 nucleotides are TGCGCCAGCAGTAAGGACAACCGCTATACTGAAGCTTTCTTT. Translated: CASSKDNRYTEAFF.

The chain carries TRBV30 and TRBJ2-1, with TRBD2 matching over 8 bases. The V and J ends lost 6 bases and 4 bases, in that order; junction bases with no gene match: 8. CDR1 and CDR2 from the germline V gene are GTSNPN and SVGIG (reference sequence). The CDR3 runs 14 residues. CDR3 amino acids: CACQPGGVYNEQFF. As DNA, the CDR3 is TGTGCCTGCCAACCCGGGGGGGTTTACAATGAGCAGTTCTTC.

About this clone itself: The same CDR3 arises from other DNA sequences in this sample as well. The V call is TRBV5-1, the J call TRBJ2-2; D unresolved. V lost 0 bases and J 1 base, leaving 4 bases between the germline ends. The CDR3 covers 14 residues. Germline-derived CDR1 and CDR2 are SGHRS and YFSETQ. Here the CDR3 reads CASSLGQNTGELFF. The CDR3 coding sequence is TGCGCCAGCAGCTTGGGACAGAACACCGGGGAGCTGTTTTTT.

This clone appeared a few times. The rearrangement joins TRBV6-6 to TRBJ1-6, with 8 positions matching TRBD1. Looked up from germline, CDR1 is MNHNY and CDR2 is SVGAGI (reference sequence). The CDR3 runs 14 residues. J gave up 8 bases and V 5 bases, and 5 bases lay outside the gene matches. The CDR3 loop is CASSDGQGYSPLHF. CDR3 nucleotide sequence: TGTGCCAGCAGTGATGGACAGGGTTATTCACCCCTCCACTTT.

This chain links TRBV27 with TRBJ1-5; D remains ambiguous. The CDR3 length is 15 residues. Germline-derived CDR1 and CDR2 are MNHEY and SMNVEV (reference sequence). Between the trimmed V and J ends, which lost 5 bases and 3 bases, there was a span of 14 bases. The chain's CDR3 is CASSDHGGINQPQHF. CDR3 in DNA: TGTGCCAGCAGTGACCATGGAGGTATCAATCAGCCCCAGCATTTT.

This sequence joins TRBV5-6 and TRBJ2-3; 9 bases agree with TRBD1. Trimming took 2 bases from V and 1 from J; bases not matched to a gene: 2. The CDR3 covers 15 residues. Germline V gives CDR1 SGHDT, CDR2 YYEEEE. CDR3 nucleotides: TGTGCCAGCAGCTTCCGGGACAGGGGCACAGATACGCAGTATTTT. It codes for CASSFRDRGTDTQYF.